This T cell receptor beta chain was observed in a study of T cells expressing NK-cell markers. Study background: CD3+CD56+NKG2C+, CD3+CD56+NKG2C- and CD3+CD56-NKG2C+ T cells, once sorted, supplied the TCR beta repertoires.

Germline V gene lookup returns CDR1 LGHDT and CDR2 YNNKEL (reference sequence). This CDR3 contains 17 residues. A note on this clonotype: Its antigen is as yet unknown.

It was by 5'RACE template switching with UMIs that TCR beta cDNA was made. TCRdb re-analyzed the 5' RACE reads; it lists each CDR3 protein once, without DNA. The repertoire table contains 350,000 to 400,000 distinct CDR3 sequences. Study-level points and caveats: NKG2C+ dominant clonotype frequencies in about 6 donors were roughly 1.0-7.5% of CD8+ T cells. HCMV specificity was not established for the expanded NKG2C+ T cell clones.

The chain couples TRBV3-1 to TRBJ2-5; TCRdb lists TRBD2, though no DNA is available to test this call. The receptor was isolated from a woman aged 50 to 60 in good health. Sequencing was done on a sample of blood T cells: a sorted CD56 or NKG2C T cell subset, CD4+ or CD8+ T cells, or bulk PBMC T cells (not recorded which). The CDR3 reads CASSQAGLAGGIETQYF.